One sample yielded the 23 T cell receptor beta chains listed below, sequenced in a study of T cells in Graves' hyperthyroidism and ophthalmopathy. Amplification of TCR beta CDR3 regions used RNA as the template. Initially, a first-round RT-PCR of the TCR CDR3 employed the HTBI primer set. TCRdb re-derived calls from the multiplex PCR reads in MiXCR, one entry per CDR3 protein. This table has about 640,000 distinct CDR3 sequences, roughly 15% appearing once. The sample consisted of blood. These receptors were obtained from a woman between 45 and 65 years old with Graves' ophthalmopathy.

The chain links TRBV28 to TRBJ2-7; 9 bases agree with TRBD2. Germline CDR1 and CDR2: MDHEN and SYDVKM. The CDR3 runs 15 residues. Unmatched junction bases numbered 9, after V lost 3 bases and J lost 6 bases. The CDR3 sequence: CASSFSSGRWSEQYF. CDR3 bases: TGTGCCAGCAGTTTTTCCAGCGGGAGGTGGAGCGAGCAGTACTTC.

The chain is built from TRBV6-5 and TRBJ1-5, with TRBD1 as a possible D gene (6 bases). Germline assignment: CDR1 MNHEY and CDR2 SVGAGI. This CDR3 has 15 amino acids. The ends were cut back, 2 bases at V and 0 bases at J, with 8 bases in the middle. CDR3 in DNA: TGTGCCAGCAGTTACGGACAGCTTAGCAATCAGCCCCAGCATTTT. Its translation: CASSYGQLSNQPQHF.

This clonotype has ten or more counts. This chain links TRBV3-1 with TRBJ2-4, with D maybe TRBD2 (5 bases). The V gene's germline CDR1 is LGHDT and CDR2 YNNKEL (reference sequence). V was trimmed by 10 bases and J by 0 bases, leaving 13 bases between them. The CDR3 consists of 14 residues. The CDR3 region has the DNA TGTGCCACCGGGGAAGGGCTAGCCAAAAACATTCAGTACTTC. This translates into CATGEGLAKNIQYF.

This clonotype was observed at least ten times. The chain carries TRBV12-3 or TRBV12-4 and TRBJ2-1; 10 positions agree with TRBD2. The trim removed 6 bases at V and 5 bases at J, leaving 13 bases unmatched. There are 17 residues in the CDR3. In nucleotides, the CDR3 is TGTGCCAGCAGCCGCCGTCTAGCGGGGGCTATCGACAATGAGCAGTTCTTC. Translating it yields CASSRRLAGAIDNEQFF.

Written as DNA, the CDR3 is TGTGCCAGCAGTTTTGGAGGGGCCGTCTACGAGCAGTACTTC. Translating it yields CASSFGGAVYEQYF. The rearrangement joins TRBV28 to TRBJ2-7; D may be TRBD2 (6 bases). The V gene's germline CDR1 is MDHEN and CDR2 SYDVKM. The ends were cut back, 3 bases at V and 3 bases at J, with 12 bases in the middle. There are 14 residues in the CDR3.

In its sample, this clonotype was seen a few times. The gene calls are TRBV19 and TRBJ1-2, with 7 bases matching TRBD1. There are 12 residues in the CDR3. Per germline, CDR1 LNHDA and CDR2 SQIVND (reference sequence). V dropped 7 bases and J dropped 7; count of bases not matched to a gene: 6. This CDR3 reads CASIGQAGGYTF. The DNA of the CDR3 is TGTGCCAGTATCGGACAGGCCGGTGGCTACACCTTC.

The V call is TRBV15, the J call TRBJ2-3; the D is unclear. The V gene's germline CDR1 is LNHNV and CDR2 YYDKDF (reference sequence). Trimming left V 0 bases short and J 4 bases short, with 11 bases between. The CDR3 is made up of 15 amino acids. The CDR3: CATSRDPGGADTQYF. DNA of the CDR3: TGTGCCACCAGCAGAGACCCCGGCGGTGCAGATACGCAGTATTTT. Full variable domain (outside the CDR3, taken from reference TRBV15 and TRBJ2-3): DAMVIQNPRYQVTQFGKPVTLSCSQTLNHNVMYWYQQKSSQAPKLLFHYYDKDFNNEADTPDNFQSRRPNTSFCFLDIRSPGLGDTAMYLCATSRDPGGADTQYFGPGTRLTVL.

This clonotype showed up just a few times. The chain uses TRBV5-1 and TRBJ2-7, with D perhaps TRBD2 (5 bases). The V and J ends lost 4 bases and 3 bases respectively, with 14 bases between them. Germline CDR1 SGHRS, CDR2 YFSETQ. The CDR3 totals 14 residues. The CDR3 DNA reads as TGCGCCAGCAGCCAGGCCGGGAAAAACTACGAGCAGTACTTC. It translates to CASSQAGKNYEQYF.

This clonotype was seen ten or more times. This chain connects TRBV5-6 to TRBJ2-1, with TRBD2 identical over 13 bases. J gave up 2 bases and V 0 bases, and 8 bases lay outside the gene matches. There are 19 residues in the CDR3. Germline lookup yields CDR1 SGHDT and CDR2 YYEEEE. This chain's CDR3 is CASSLEGTSGKFAYNEQFF. In DNA, the CDR3 is TGTGCCAGCAGCTTGGAAGGGACTAGCGGGAAATTCGCCTACAATGAGCAGTTCTTC.

Ten or more counts support this clonotype. This rearrangement joins TRBV6-1 to TRBJ1-5, with D tentatively TRBD1 (5 bases). Per germline, CDR1 MNHNS and CDR2 SASEGT. This CDR3 is built from 14 residues. V shed 6 bases and J shed 6 bases, with 15 bases lying between them. DNA of the CDR3: TGTGCCAGCAGGGGGGAGACAAACATTCAGCCCCAGCATTTT. This encodes CASRGETNIQPQHF.

V and J are TRBV7-9 and TRBJ1-1; tentative D call: TRBD1 (5 bases). Germline lookup yields CDR1 SEHNR and CDR2 FQNEAQ (reference sequence). The CDR3 totals 15 residues. Between the trimmed V and J ends, which lost 4 bases and 11 bases, there was a span of 23 bases. Written as DNA, the CDR3 is TGTGCCAGCAGCTACCTTGGGGAGGGTCTACAGGTTGCTTTCTTT. This codes for CASSYLGEGLQVAFF.

With regard to this clonotype: It may be a read error: a sequence one base away is much more abundant. The chain has TRBV6-1 and TRBJ1-1; a weak D match, TRBD1 (6 bases). The CDR3 is made up of 14 amino acids. The V gene's germline CDR1 is MNHNS and CDR2 SASEGT. The CDR3 loop reads CASTRGDGGTEASF. The CDR3 DNA is TGTGCCAGCACTAGGGGCGATGGGGGCACTGAAGCTTCCTTT.

The chain has TRBV9 and TRBJ2-1; no firm D call. The CDR3 contains 15 residues. Germline V lookup: CDR1 SGDLS, CDR2 YYNGEE. The ends were cut back, 0 bases at V and 2 bases at J, with 9 bases in the middle. CDR3 in amino acids: CASSVEAQTYNEQFF. The CDR3 nucleotides are TGTGCCAGCAGCGTAGAGGCCCAAACCTACAATGAGCAGTTCTTC.

This clonotype was detected once. A much larger clone differs from this one at a single base, so this may be a read error. The chain couples TRBV28 to TRBJ2-7; perhaps TRBD1 as D (5 bases). The CDR3 sequence is 12 residues long. Looked up from germline, CDR1 is MDHEN and CDR2 is SYDVKM. CDR3 sequence reads: CASRWGGYEQHF. In nucleotides, the CDR3 is TGTGCCAGCAGGTGGGGCGGATACGAGCAGCACTTC.

V gene TRBV6-1 combines with J gene TRBJ1-1; no reliable D call. V gave up 6 bases and J gave up 6 bases, with 17 bases separating them. The CDR3 contains 14 residues. Germline CDR1 is MNHNS and CDR2 is SASEGT. The CDR3 is CASSALQWSSEAFF. The CDR3 region has the DNA TGTGCCAGCAGCGCACTCCAGTGGTCCTCTGAAGCTTTCTTT.

This clonotype was detected ten times or more. The chain uses TRBV5-1 and TRBJ1-1; 7 nucleotides line up with TRBD1. After removal of 5 bases from V and 9 bases from J, the junction contained 4 bases not matched to a gene. The V gene's germline CDR1 is SGHRS and CDR2 YFSETQ. CDR3 size: 11 residues. CDR3 sequence reads: CASRGTAKAFF. CDR3 in DNA: TGCGCCAGCAGGGGGACAGCGAAAGCTTTCTTT. The full variable domain, its missing parts supplied by reference TRBV5-1 and TRBJ1-1, is KAGVTQTPRYLIKTRGQQVTLSCSPISGHRSVSWYQQTPGQGLQFLFEYFSETQRNKGNFPGRFSGRQFSNSRSEMNVSTLELGDSALYLCASRGTAKAFFGQGTRLTVV.

In DNA form, the CDR3 reads TGTGCCAGCAGCTTGGGATCTCGGGACAGGGGTTACGAGCAGTACTTC. This encodes CASSLGSRDRGYEQYF. This chain uses TRBV5-6 with TRBJ2-7; TRBD1 aligns across 10 bases. Germline values: CDR1 SGHDT, CDR2 YYEEEE. The CDR3 is 16 residues long. After removal of 0 bases from V and 4 bases from J, the junction contained 7 bases not matched to a gene.

Many counts were recorded for this clonotype. V usage is TRBV7-2 and J usage is TRBJ1-1; a possible D gene is TRBD1 (5 bases). Germline V lookup: CDR1 SGHTA, CDR2 FQGNSA. CDR3 length: 16 amino acids. V was clipped by 5 bases and J by 5 bases, with 21 bases between them. The CDR3, as DNA: TGTGCCAGCAGCGCTCAGGGCTCCGGCGTGAGAACTGAAGCTTTCTTT. As protein: CASSAQGSGVRTEAFF.

This chain joins TRBV7-6 and TRBJ1-2; a possible D gene is TRBD1 (6 bases). The V and J ends lost 5 bases and 4 bases respectively, with 23 bases between them. CDR1 is SGHVS, CDR2 FNYEAQ, per germline. There are 17 residues in the CDR3. CDR3 sequence (DNA): TGTGCCAGCAGCCGGGACACAAACACGCCCGCCGGCTATGGCTACACCTTC. The encoded protein is CASSRDTNTPAGYGYTF.

The chain has TRBV7-9 and TRBJ2-7; 16 nucleotides match TRBD2. V was clipped by 6 bases and J by 0 bases; unmatched bases: 5. Per germline, CDR1 SEHNR and CDR2 FQNEAQ (reference sequence). The CDR3 runs 17 residues. The chain's CDR3 is CASSSGLAGGHSYEQYF. For the CDR3, the DNA is TGTGCCAGCAGTTCGGGACTAGCGGGAGGGCACTCCTACGAGCAGTACTTC.

As concerns this clonotype: This CDR3 is missing its conserved last phenylalanine or tryptophan, likely due to a read error. The rearrangement links TRBV29-1 to TRBJ2-5; D not resolved. CDR3 length equals 13 residues. From germline, CDR1 is SQVTM and CDR2 ANQGSEA. Trimming pared 6 bases from V and 2 bases from J, leaving 13 bases between. The CDR3, as DNA: TGCAGCGTAGGGCTTATACTGCAAGAGACCCAGTACCTC. Protein: CSVGLILQETQYL.

This clonotype was seen repeatedly, ten times or more. The chain combines TRBV28 with TRBJ2-1; D is possibly TRBD2 (5 bases). CDR1 is MDHEN and CDR2 is SYDVKM in the germline V gene. The V end lost 5 bases, the J end lost 4 bases, and 12 bases lay between the germline ends. CDR3 length: 14 residues. The chain's CDR3 is CASSEWELYNEQFF. DNA of the CDR3: TGTGCCAGCAGTGAGTGGGAGTTATACAATGAGCAGTTCTTC.

This clonotype was seen a handful of times. The rearrangement uses TRBV9 and TRBJ2-2; D remains ambiguous. V lost 2 bases to trimming and J lost 4 bases, with 3 bases between them. Germline CDR1 SGDLS, CDR2 YYNGEE. The CDR3 length is 12 residues. CDR3 in DNA: TGTGCCAGCAGCGTTATCACCGGGGAGCTGTTTTTT. This gives the protein CASSVITGELFF.